This entry lists 23 T cell receptor beta chains sequenced from one sample in a study of blood T cell repertoires in COVID-19. Assay used: immunoSEQ multiplex PCR; TCRdb lists only in-frame clones, some missing. Of 170,000 or so clones in the sample, roughly 90% were seen once. Sequencing was carried out using PBMCs or T cells enriched from blood (not recorded which). The receptors come from a woman in her 50s who had recovered from COVID-19.

The chain has TRBV3-1 (or the pseudogene TRBV3-2) and TRBJ2-6; a possible D gene is TRBD1 (6 bases). CDR1 is LGHDT, CDR2 YNNKEL, per germline (reference sequence). Deletions cut 3 bases from V and 0 bases from J, with 9 bases between. The length of the CDR3 is 16 residues. This CDR3 reads CASSQTTGSGANVLTF. In DNA, the CDR3 is TGTGCCAGCAGCCAGACGACAGGCTCTGGGGCCAACGTCCTGACTTTC.

V and J are TRBV11-3 and TRBJ1-2, with a tentative D call TRBD1 (6 bases). The germline V and J ends were trimmed by 3 bases and 3 bases, with 11 bases remaining between them. The CDR3 is made up of 14 amino acids. Germline CDR1 is SGHNT and CDR2 is YENEEA. The CDR3 sequence is CASSFSPGDYGYTF. In nucleotides, the CDR3 is TGTGCCAGCAGCTTCAGCCCAGGGGACTATGGCTACACCTTC.

The chain is built from TRBV5-6 and TRBJ2-1, with 11 positions matching TRBD2. The V gene's germline CDR1 is SGHDT and CDR2 YYEEEE. This CDR3 spans 16 amino acids. Trimming cost V 4 bases and J 2 bases; bases outside gene matches: 5. The CDR3 spells CASSPGLAGTYNEQFF. CDR3 DNA sequence: TGTGCCAGCAGCCCAGGACTAGCGGGTACCTACAATGAGCAGTTCTTC.

The V call is TRBV10-3, the J call TRBJ1-2, with 10 bases identical to TRBD1. The CDR3 length is 17 residues. With 2 bases clipped from V and 2 bases from J, the junction kept 8 bases outside the gene matches. Germline V gene data show CDR1 as ENHRY and CDR2 as SYGVKD. The CDR3 DNA reads TGTGCCATCAGTGAGCGCGGGACAGGGGCGGGGAACTATGGCTACACCTTC. It translates to CAISERGTGAGNYGYTF.

The chain uses TRBV7-2 and TRBJ1-4; D is uncertain. The CDR3 extends over 14 amino acids. V dropped 2 bases and J dropped 2 bases, with 6 bases sitting between them. Germline CDR1 and CDR2: SGHTA and FQGNSA. For the CDR3, the DNA is TGTGCCAGCAGCTTATCGACTACTAATGAAAAACTGTTTTTT. Translated: CASSLSTTNEKLFF.

The V gene is TRBV9, the J gene TRBJ2-1, with 12 nucleotides matching TRBD1. Per germline, CDR1 SGDLS and CDR2 YYNGEE. The V and J ends lost 3 bases and 8 bases, in that order; junction bases with no gene match: 12. The CDR3 runs to 17 residues. The chain's CDR3 is CASSATPGTGGADEQFF. CDR3 in DNA: TGTGCCAGCAGCGCCACCCCCGGGACAGGGGGCGCAGATGAGCAGTTCTTC.

The chain recombines TRBV7-2 with TRBJ2-1; 11 nucleotides line up with TRBD2. The trim removed 4 bases at V and 7 bases at J, leaving 9 bases unmatched. CDR1 is SGHTA, CDR2 FQGNSA, per germline. This CDR3 contains 16 residues. In nucleotides, the CDR3 is TGTGCCAGCAGCTCGAGAGTAGCGGGGGGGCGGAATGAGCAGTTCTTC. This sequence encodes CASSSRVAGGRNEQFF.

The rearrangement links TRBV5-1 to TRBJ1-4; 9 bases match TRBD1. The germline V gene encodes CDR1 SGHRS and CDR2 YFSETQ. V lost 4 bases, J lost 7 bases, and 11 bases stayed unmatched. The CDR3 sequence is 16 residues long. For the CDR3, the DNA is TGCGCCAGCAGCCCCGTTGGGGGGACAGGGATTGAAAAACTGTTTTTT. This gives the protein CASSPVGGTGIEKLFF.

The V call is TRBV5-4, the J call TRBJ2-4; TRBD2 agrees at 9 bases. Losses at the gene ends were 0 bases for V and 9 bases for J; bases not matched to a gene: 7. The CDR3 contains 15 residues. Germline assignment: CDR1 SGHNT and CDR2 YYREEE (reference sequence). The CDR3 here is CASSLEGMRGGIQYF. DNA for the CDR3: TGTGCCAGCAGCTTGGAGGGAATGCGGGGGGGCATTCAGTACTTC.

A remark on this clone: In the same sample, other DNA sequences code for this CDR3. This chain uses TRBV9 with TRBJ2-7; 7 bases map to TRBD1. With 2 bases clipped from V and 2 bases from J, the junction kept 4 bases outside the gene matches. Germline loops: CDR1 SGDLS, CDR2 YYNGEE. This CDR3 has 14 residues. The DNA for the CDR3 is TGTGCCAGCAGCGTCGACAGGGCGCCCTACGAGCAGTACTTC. Translated: CASSVDRAPYEQYF.

The chain couples TRBV7-9 to TRBJ2-1, with 10 bases lining up with TRBD1. Per the germline V gene, CDR1 is SEHNR and CDR2 is FQNEAQ (reference sequence). After removal of 1 base from V and 10 bases from J, the junction contained 10 bases not matched to a gene. This CDR3 contains 16 residues. In DNA form, the CDR3 reads TGTGCCAGCAGCTTAGTCCAGACAGGGGGCGGAAGGGAGCAGTTCTTC. It codes for CASSLVQTGGGREQFF.

This CDR3 reads CASSPTPGRATYEQYF. CDR3 nucleotides: TGTGCCAGCAGCCCTACCCCTGGCAGGGCTACCTACGAGCAGTACTTC. V gene TRBV7-9 combines with J gene TRBJ2-7, with a possible D match to TRBD1 (5 bases). Per the germline V gene, CDR1 is SEHNR and CDR2 is FQNEAQ (reference sequence). The CDR3 has 16 residues. Between the trimmed V and J ends, which lost 5 bases and 2 bases, there was a span of 19 bases.

A note on this clone: At one boundary the junction diverges from the germline segment, which might be a read error. The chain carries TRBV3-1 (or the pseudogene TRBV3-2) and TRBJ2-3; a possible D gene is TRBD1 (6 bases). Germline loops: CDR1 LGHDT, CDR2 YNNKEL (reference sequence). There are 13 residues in the CDR3. Here the CDR3 reads CASSSSRDTSRLF. CDR3 DNA: TGTGCCAGCAGCTCCTCCCGGGACACATCCCGACTGTTT.

The chain couples TRBV5-6 to TRBJ2-3; no clear D. Germline V lookup: CDR1 SGHDT, CDR2 YYEEEE. Deletions cut 2 bases from V and 6 bases from J, with 13 bases between. This CDR3 comprises 14 residues. CDR3 DNA sequence: TGTGCCAGCAGCTTCGCAGGAAGTGCCGATACGCAGTATTTT. It codes for CASSFAGSADTQYF.

This sequence joins TRBV19 and TRBJ1-1; D gene ambiguous. Germline-derived CDR1 and CDR2 are LNHDA and SQIVND (reference sequence). This CDR3 has 15 residues. Trimming took 7 bases from V and 0 from J, leaving 15 bases between them. In DNA, the CDR3 is TGTGCCAGTAAACCCCGAGGGCAGTTGAACACTGAAGCTTTCTTT. Protein: CASKPRGQLNTEAFF.

The rearrangement links TRBV18 to TRBJ1-2; D perhaps matches TRBD1 (6 bases). The V end was cut by 5 bases, the J end by 1 base, with 20 bases between. Germline CDR1 and CDR2: KGHSH and LQKENI. The CDR3 is made up of 17 amino acids. The CDR3 sequence: CASSSRDKTRRNYGYTF. DNA of the CDR3: TGTGCCAGCTCATCCCGGGACAAAACGCGGCGTAACTATGGCTACACCTTC. The whole variable domain, remainder taken from reference TRBV18 and TRBJ1-2, is NAGVMQNPRHLVRRRGQEARLRCSPMKGHSHVYWYRQLPEEGLKFMVYLQKENIIDESGMPKERFSAEFPKEGPSILRIQQVVRGDSAAYFCASSSRDKTRRNYGYTFGSGTRLTVV.

The V call is TRBV23-1, the J call TRBJ1-1, with a possible D match to TRBD1 (5 bases). TRBV23-1 qualifies as an ORF whose function is uncertain. This CDR3 is 15 amino acids long. The germline V and J ends were trimmed by 4 bases and 6 bases, with 18 bases remaining between them. CDR3: CASSLGGGAFAEAFF. The CDR3, as DNA: TGCGCCAGCAGTCTGGGGGGAGGGGCCTTCGCTGAAGCTTTCTTT.

The rearrangement uses TRBV4-2 and TRBJ1-6, with 9 bases that match TRBD1. Germline-derived CDR1 and CDR2 are LGHNA and YNFKEQ. The V and J ends lost 3 bases and 8 bases, in that order; junction bases with no gene match: 8. This CDR3 is 16 amino acids long. CDR3 amino acids: CASSQDDRDRDSPLHF. DNA for the CDR3: TGTGCCAGCAGCCAGGACGACCGGGACAGGGATTCACCCCTCCACTTT.

This rearrangement joins TRBV2 to TRBJ2-7; maybe TRBD2 (7 bases). Germline lookup yields CDR1 SNHLY and CDR2 FYNNEI. Between the trimmed V and J ends, which lost 6 bases and 0 bases, there was a span of 12 bases. The CDR3 runs to 14 residues. The CDR3 is CASRRGGSSYEQYF. DNA of the CDR3: TGTGCCAGCAGGAGGGGGGGTTCCTCCTACGAGCAGTACTTC.

The chain couples TRBV7-9 to TRBJ1-4; TRBD1 might be the D (6 bases). Germline-derived CDR1 and CDR2 are SEHNR and FQNEAQ (reference sequence). V was trimmed by 4 bases and J by 5 bases, leaving 11 bases between them. This CDR3 contains 14 residues. The CDR3 nucleotides are TGTGCCAGCAGCTCCGGGCAGGGGAATGAAAAACTGTTTTTT. This gives the protein CASSSGQGNEKLFF. Combining the CDR3 with reference TRBV7-9 and TRBJ1-4 gives the whole variable domain DTGVSQNPRHKITKRGQNVTFRCDPISEHNRLYWYRQTLGQGPEFLTYFQNEAQLEKSRLLSDRFSAERPKGSFSTLEIQRTEQGDSAMYLCASSSGQGNEKLFFGSGTQLSVL.

The chain has TRBV30 and TRBJ1-1; possibly TRBD1 for D (6 bases). V gave up 1 base and J gave up 1 base, with 13 bases separating them. Germline V gene sequence: CDR1 GTSNPN, CDR2 SVGIG (reference sequence). The CDR3 runs 15 residues. In DNA form, the CDR3 reads TGTGCCTGGAGTGCGGGACATCGCGCGAACACTGAAGCTTTCTTT. Residues: CAWSAGHRANTEAFF.

This rearrangement joins TRBV3-1 (or the pseudogene TRBV3-2) to TRBJ2-7; 9 nucleotides match TRBD1. Germline V gene data show CDR1 as LGHDT and CDR2 as YNNKEL (reference sequence). This CDR3 is built from 17 residues. The V segment lost 0 bases and the J segment 5 bases; nucleotides outside the gene matches: 11. CDR3 bases: TGTGCCAGCAGCCAAGATAGGTCCCCGGGGACAGGGAACGAGCAGTACTTC. Residues: CASSQDRSPGTGNEQYF.

The chain couples TRBV5-4 to TRBJ2-1; 13 positions match TRBD2. V lost 3 bases to trimming and J lost 4 bases; unmatched junction nucleotides: 4. In germline, CDR1 is SGHNT, CDR2 YYREEE (reference sequence). The CDR3 length is 16 residues. The chain's CDR3 is CASSSLLAGGYNEQFF. The CDR3 DNA reads as TGTGCCAGCAGCTCACTACTAGCGGGGGGGTACAATGAGCAGTTCTTC.